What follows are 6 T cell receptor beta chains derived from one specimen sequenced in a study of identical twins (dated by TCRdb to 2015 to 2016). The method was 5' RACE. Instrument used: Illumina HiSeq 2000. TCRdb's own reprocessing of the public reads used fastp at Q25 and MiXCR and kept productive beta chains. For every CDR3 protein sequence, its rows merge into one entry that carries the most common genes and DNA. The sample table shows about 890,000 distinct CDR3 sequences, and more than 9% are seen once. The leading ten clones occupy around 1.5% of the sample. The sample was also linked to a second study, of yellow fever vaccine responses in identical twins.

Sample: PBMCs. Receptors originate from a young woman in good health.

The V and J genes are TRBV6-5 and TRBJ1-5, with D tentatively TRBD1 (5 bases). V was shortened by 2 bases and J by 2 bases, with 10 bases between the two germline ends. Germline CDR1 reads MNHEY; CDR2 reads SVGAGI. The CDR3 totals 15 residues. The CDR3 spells CASSYNPRGNQPQHF. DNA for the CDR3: TGTGCCAGCAGTTACAATCCCAGGGGCAATCAGCCCCAGCATTTT.

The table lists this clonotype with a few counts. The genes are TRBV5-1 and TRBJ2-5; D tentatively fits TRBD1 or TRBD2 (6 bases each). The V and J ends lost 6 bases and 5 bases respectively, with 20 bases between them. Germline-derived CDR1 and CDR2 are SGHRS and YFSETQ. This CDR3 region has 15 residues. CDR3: CASTPTAGGPETQYF. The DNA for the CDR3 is TGCGCCAGCACGCCTACGGCCGGGGGCCCTGAGACCCAGTACTTC.

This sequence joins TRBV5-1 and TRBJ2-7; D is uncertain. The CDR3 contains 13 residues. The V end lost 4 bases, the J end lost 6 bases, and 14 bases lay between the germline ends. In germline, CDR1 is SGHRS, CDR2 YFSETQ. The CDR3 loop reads CASSLKVAVEQYF. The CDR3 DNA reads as TGCGCCAGCAGCCTAAAAGTCGCGGTCGAGCAGTACTTC. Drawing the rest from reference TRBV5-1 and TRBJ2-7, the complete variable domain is KAGVTQTPRYLIKTRGQQVTLSCSPISGHRSVSWYQQTPGQGLQFLFEYFSETQRNKGNFPGRFSGRQFSNSRSEMNVSTLELGDSALYLCASSLKVAVEQYFGPGTRLTVT.

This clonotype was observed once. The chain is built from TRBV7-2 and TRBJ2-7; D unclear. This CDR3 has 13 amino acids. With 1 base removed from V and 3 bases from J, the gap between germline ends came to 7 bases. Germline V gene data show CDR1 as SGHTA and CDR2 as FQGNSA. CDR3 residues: CASSLGHLYEQYF. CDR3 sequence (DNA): TGTGCCAGCAGCTTAGGTCACCTCTACGAGCAGTACTTC. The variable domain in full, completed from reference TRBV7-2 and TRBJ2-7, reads GAGVSQSPSNKVTEKGKDVELRCDPISGHTALYWYRQSLGQGLEFLIYFQGNSAPDKSGLPSDRFSAERTGGSVSTLTIQRTQQEDSAVYLCASSLGHLYEQYFGPGTRLTVT.

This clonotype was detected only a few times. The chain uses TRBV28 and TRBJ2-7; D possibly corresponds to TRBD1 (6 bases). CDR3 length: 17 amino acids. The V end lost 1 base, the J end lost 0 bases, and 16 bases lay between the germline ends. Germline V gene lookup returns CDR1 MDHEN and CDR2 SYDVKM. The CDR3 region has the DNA TGTGCCAGCAGTTTATTGCAGACAGGCCTCAGCTCCTACGAGCAGTACTTC. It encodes CASSLLQTGLSSYEQYF.

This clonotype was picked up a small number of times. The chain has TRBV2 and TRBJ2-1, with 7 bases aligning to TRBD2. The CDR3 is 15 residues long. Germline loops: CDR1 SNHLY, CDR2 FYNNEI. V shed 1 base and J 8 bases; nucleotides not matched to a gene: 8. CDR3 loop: CASSEDQRGRDEQFF. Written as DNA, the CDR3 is TGTGCCAGCAGTGAAGACCAGCGGGGTCGGGATGAGCAGTTCTTC. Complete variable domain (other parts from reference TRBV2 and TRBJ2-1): EPEVTQTPSHQVTQMGQEVILRCVPISNHLYFYWYRQILGQKVEFLVSFYNNEISEKSEIFDDQFSVERPDGSNFTLKIRSTKLEDSAMYFCASSEDQRGRDEQFFGPGTRLTVL.